These T cell receptor beta chains were read from a single sample in a study of T cell repertoires in cytomegalovirus infection. TCRdb itself ran the reads through MiXCR, one entry per CDR3 protein. The sample yields around 270,000 distinct CDR3 sequences, roughly 9.1% seen once. Sequencing input: PBMCs. The receptors here all came from a human donor in good health (CMV status not recorded). Some clones in this sample may be carry-over from other donors' samples. Each CDR3 is given with its conserved first and last residue. The order of the fields is V gene, J gene, CDR3 length, clone size, D gene, CDR3 DNA, CDR3 protein. The D gene is left open where the match is weak. Rows may omit the clone size; those that give it use once, few, many or a size class.

V: TRBV18
J: TRBJ1-5
length: 15
size: many
D: TRBD1
DNA: TGTGCCAGCTCAGCACAGGGGGCGTTGAATCAGCCCCAGCATTTT
CDR3: CASSAQGALNQPQHF

V: TRBV19
J: TRBJ2-1
length: 16
size: many
D: TRBD2
DNA: TGTGCCAGTAGTTACAGTACTAGCGGGATCGACAATGAGCAGTTCTTC
CDR3: CASSYSTSGIDNEQFF

V: TRBV7-2
J: TRBJ2-1
length: 14
size: many
D: TRBD2
DNA: TGTGCCAGCAGCCCTCAGCGGGGGCGGGATGAGCAGTTCTTC
CDR3: CASSPQRGRDEQFF

V: TRBV29-1
J: TRBJ2-3
length: 13
size: many
D: TRBD1
DNA: TGCAGCGTAACGGGACAGAGCACAGATACGCAGTATTTT
CDR3: CSVTGQSTDTQYF

V: TRBV7-2
J: TRBJ1-6
length: 14
size: few
D: .
DNA: TGTGCCAGCAGCCCCGGGACTGTGTATTCACCCCTCCACTTT
CDR3: CASSPGTVYSPLHF

V: TRBV7-2
J: TRBJ2-7
length: 12
size: many
D: .
DNA: TGTGCCAGCAGCCCCGGGAACTACGAGCAGTACTTC
CDR3: CASSPGNYEQYF

V: TRBV29-1
J: TRBJ2-5
length: 13
size: few
D: TRBD1
DNA: TGCAGCGTCCTATGGACAGGAGAAGAGACCCAGTACTTC
CDR3: CSVLWTGEETQYF

V: TRBV7-2
J: TRBJ1-2
length: 15
size: many
D: .
DNA: TGTGCCAGCAGCTCCGGACAGTACGCAAGCTATGGCTACACCTTC
CDR3: CASSSGQYASYGYTF

V: TRBV7-6
J: TRBJ2-1
length: 13
size: many
D: .
DNA: TGTGCCAGCAGCGCAGCTAGCCACCGTGAGCAGTTCTTC
CDR3: CASSAASHREQFF

V: TRBV7-8
J: TRBJ1-2
length: 11
size: many
D: .
DNA: TGTGCCAGCAGTTCAGGGCCGCCTTACACCTTC
CDR3: CASSSGPPYTF

V: TRBV7-2
J: TRBJ2-7
length: 15
size: many
D: TRBD2
DNA: TGTGCCAGCACCACCAGCGGGAGTTTTAGCCACGAGCAGTACTTC
CDR3: CASTTSGSFSHEQYF

V: TRBV7-2
J: TRBJ2-5
length: 14
size: many
D: .
DNA: TGTGCCAGCACCTCTCAAAGGCACCAAGAGACCCAGTACTTC
CDR3: CASTSQRHQETQYF

V: TRBV20-1
J: TRBJ2-1
length: 17
size: many
D: TRBD2
DNA: TGCAGTGCGACGACTAGCGGGAGGATAAGCTCCTACAATGAGCAGTTCTTC
CDR3: CSATTSGRISSYNEQFF

V: TRBV29-1
J: TRBJ2-6
length: 14
size: .
D: TRBD1
DNA: TGCAGCGTTGAAACAGGGGCTGGGGCCAACGTCCTGACTTTC
CDR3: CSVETGAGANVLTF

V: TRBV27
J: TRBJ2-1
length: 16
size: many
D: TRBD2
DNA: TGTGCCAGCAGTCTAAGATCGGGACTAGCGGGAGATGAGCAGTTCTTC
CDR3: CASSLRSGLAGDEQFF

V: TRBV29-1
J: TRBJ2-1
length: 11
size: .
D: .
DNA: TGCAGCGTTGGCCAATACAATGAGCAGTTCTTC
CDR3: CSVGQYNEQFF

V: TRBV7-2
J: TRBJ1-5
length: 18
size: many
D: .
DNA: TGTGCCAGCAGCTTTAAACCATCGGGGGGGCCGTGGAATCAGCCCCAGCATTTT
CDR3: CASSFKPSGGPWNQPQHF

V: TRBV12-3/TRBV12-4
J: TRBJ1-1
length: 13
size: few
D: .
DNA: TGTGCCAGCAGTTTATCGGGGTCGGATGAAGCTTTCTTT
CDR3: CASSLSGSDEAFF

V: TRBV7-2
J: TRBJ2-5
length: 16
size: many
D: .
DNA: TGTGCCAGCAGCTGGATTATAGACGGATTCCAAGAGACCCAGTACTTC
CDR3: CASSWIIDGFQETQYF

V: TRBV7-2
J: TRBJ2-1
length: 16
size: many
D: TRBD2
DNA: TGTGCCAGCAGCTTAGTGGGGGCGGGAGGCTTAAATGAGCAGTTCTTC
CDR3: CASSLVGAGGLNEQFF

V: TRBV7-2
J: TRBJ1-1
length: 12
size: many
D: .
DNA: TGTGCCAGCAGCCCACCCAACACTGAAGCTTTCTTT
CDR3: CASSPPNTEAFF

V: TRBV7-2
J: TRBJ1-6
length: 14
size: few
D: .
DNA: TGTGCCAGCAGACAGGGTGGAGGTGATTCACCCCTCCACTTT
CDR3: CASRQGGGDSPLHF

V: TRBV5-1
J: TRBJ2-1
length: 17
size: .
D: .
DNA: TGCGCCAGCAGCTTGGTGGCCACGGCAGCCTCCTACAATGAGCAGTTCTTC
CDR3: CASSLVATAASYNEQFF

V: TRBV15
J: TRBJ2-3
length: 16
size: few
D: .
DNA: TGTGCCACCAGCAGAGATATGGGGGGGGGCGCCGATACGCAGTATTTT
CDR3: CATSRDMGGGADTQYF

V: TRBV19
J: TRBJ1-2
length: 15
size: .
D: .
DNA: TGTGCCAGTACAAAGTTGCGGGACGGTAACTATGGCTACACCTTC
CDR3: CASTKLRDGNYGYTF

V: TRBV7-3
J: TRBJ2-2
length: 16
size: .
D: TRBD2
DNA: TGTGCCAGCAGCTCGTCGGCTAGCGGGGGCACCGGGGAGCTGTTTTTT
CDR3: CASSSSASGGTGELFF

V: TRBV19
J: TRBJ1-5
length: 15
size: few
D: .
DNA: TGTGCCAGTAGTACACAGGGCCTAAGCAATCAGCCCCAGCATTTT
CDR3: CASSTQGLSNQPQHF

V: TRBV7-2
J: TRBJ2-7
length: 12
size: many
D: TRBD2
DNA: TGTGCCAGCAGCTCCCTTGGTAGCGGGGTAGGCTTC
CDR3: CASSSLGSGVGF

V: TRBV30
J: TRBJ1-2
length: 14
size: .
D: .
DNA: TGTGCCTGGAGTGACCGTACCGCTAACTATGGCTACACCTTC
CDR3: CAWSDRTANYGYTF

V: TRBV9
J: TRBJ2-2
length: 14
size: few
D: .
DNA: TGTGCCAGCAGCCATATACTGCAACCCGGGGAGCTGTTTTTT
CDR3: CASSHILQPGELFF

V: TRBV7-8
J: TRBJ1-1
length: 17
size: many
D: .
DNA: TGTGCCAGCAGCCGCGGCTCGGACAGCTTTATGAACACTGAAGCTTTCTTT
CDR3: CASSRGSDSFMNTEAFF

V: TRBV6-2/TRBV6-3
J: TRBJ1-5
length: 14
size: few
D: .
DNA: TGTGCCAGCAACAAGGGAAGTAGCAATCAGCCCCAGCATTTT
CDR3: CASNKGSSNQPQHF

V: TRBV5-1
J: TRBJ1-1
length: 15
size: many
D: .
DNA: TGCGCCAGCAGCTTGGCGCAGTCAGGGTACACTGAAGCTTTCTTT
CDR3: CASSLAQSGYTEAFF

V: TRBV7-2
J: TRBJ2-6
length: 15
size: many
D: TRBD2
DNA: TGTGCCAGCAGCTCGGGACTAACTGGGGCCAACGTCCTGACTTTC
CDR3: CASSSGLTGANVLTF

V: TRBV25-1
J: TRBJ1-1
length: 14
size: many
D: .
DNA: TGTGCCAGCAGTGAATCAGGGGTAGACACTGAAGCTTTCTTT
CDR3: CASSESGVDTEAFF

V: TRBV28
J: TRBJ1-6
length: 14
size: few
D: TRBD1
DNA: TGTGCCACCCGACAGGGGGCCGTCGGTTCACCCCTCCACTTT
CDR3: CATRQGAVGSPLHF

V: TRBV29-1
J: TRBJ1-2
length: 13
size: .
D: .
DNA: TGCAGCGTGAGGGGGGGCTCTAACTATGGCTACACCTTC
CDR3: CSVRGGSNYGYTF

V: TRBV28
J: TRBJ2-3
length: 14
size: medium-sized
D: .
DNA: TGTGCCAGCAGTTTAGTTTTGTTACCCCAAGCCCAGTATTTT
CDR3: CASSLVLLPQAQYF

V: TRBV7-2
J: TRBJ2-7
length: 17
size: many
D: .
DNA: TGTGCCAGCACCTTAGAGGGGACTAAGACAGGCGCCTACGAGCAGTACTTC
CDR3: CASTLEGTKTGAYEQYF

V: TRBV7-3
J: TRBJ2-3
length: 16
size: many
D: .
DNA: TGTGCCAGCAGCCTCGAGGGACCACCGGTCGGGTATACGCAGTATTTT
CDR3: CASSLEGPPVGYTQYF

V: TRBV7-2
J: TRBJ1-2
length: 14
size: many
D: TRBD1
DNA: TGTGCCAGCAGCTCTATGACAGGGCTCTATGGCTACACCTTC
CDR3: CASSSMTGLYGYTF

V: TRBV7-2
J: TRBJ2-1
length: 12
size: many
D: .
DNA: TGTGCCAGCAGTCCATGGGTTAGGGAGCAGTTCTTC
CDR3: CASSPWVREQFF

V: TRBV7-2
J: TRBJ1-4
length: 15
size: many
D: .
DNA: TGTGCCAGCAGGTTCGGACCCAACGTCGCGGAAAAACTGTTTTTT
CDR3: CASRFGPNVAEKLFF

V: TRBV5-1
J: TRBJ2-3
length: 13
size: .
D: .
DNA: TGCGCCAGCAGCTTGGATGTCGCAGATACGCAGTATTTT
CDR3: CASSLDVADTQYF

V: TRBV25-1
J: TRBJ2-7
length: 16
size: .
D: .
DNA: TGTGCCAGCAGTGAAGACACTAGGACTCATTACTACGAGCAGTACTTC
CDR3: CASSEDTRTHYYEQYF

V: TRBV19
J: TRBJ2-3
length: 15
size: .
D: .
DNA: TGTGCCAGTAGTATGAATCAGGGTTTCGCAGATACGCAGTATTTT
CDR3: CASSMNQGFADTQYF

V: TRBV7-2
J: TRBJ2-5
length: 18
size: many
D: TRBD2
DNA: TGTGCCAGCAGCTTAGCCCCTTCCGGGGGGGCGTCCCAAGAGACCCAGTACTTC
CDR3: CASSLAPSGGASQETQYF

V: TRBV25-1
J: TRBJ1-1
length: 12
size: many
D: .
DNA: TGTGCCAGCAGCGCTACCGACGCCGAAGCTTTCTTT
CDR3: CASSATDAEAFF

V: TRBV19
J: TRBJ2-5
length: 14
size: few
D: .
DNA: TGTGCCAGTAGTGTGGGACGGGACCAAGAGACCCAGTACTTC
CDR3: CASSVGRDQETQYF

V: TRBV7-2
J: TRBJ2-2
length: 14
size: many
D: .
DNA: TGTGCCAGCAGCCCCGGGACTAACACCGGGGAGCTGTTTTTT
CDR3: CASSPGTNTGELFF

V: TRBV30
J: TRBJ2-1
length: 15
size: .
D: .
DNA: TGTGCCTGGGCTACCGGGACGGGGTCCTACAATGAGCAGTTCTTC
CDR3: CAWATGTGSYNEQFF

V: TRBV11-2
J: TRBJ2-2
length: 14
size: .
D: TRBD1
DNA: TGTGCCAGCAGCTCCAGGGGGATCGCCGGGGAGCTGTTTTTT
CDR3: CASSSRGIAGELFF

V: TRBV14
J: TRBJ1-2
length: 18
size: .
D: TRBD1
DNA: TGTGCCAGCAGCCCGACTTCTGCCGGGACAGGGAACAACTATGGCTACACCTTC
CDR3: CASSPTSAGTGNNYGYTF

V: TRBV6-2/TRBV6-3
J: TRBJ2-1
length: 15
size: many
D: .
DNA: TGTGCCACCGCCAGACCAAGGGGGGCCTCCAATGAGCAGTTCTTC
CDR3: CATARPRGASNEQFF

V: TRBV5-1
J: TRBJ1-1
length: 15
size: many
D: .
DNA: TGCGCCAGCAGCCAAAAACGTGGAGAGAACACTGAAGCTTTCTTT
CDR3: CASSQKRGENTEAFF

V: TRBV7-2
J: TRBJ1-6
length: 13
size: many
D: .
DNA: TGTGCCAGCAGCTCTGGGGGTTGGTCACCCCTCCACTTT
CDR3: CASSSGGWSPLHF

V: TRBV28
J: TRBJ1-1
length: 12
size: few
D: .
DNA: TGTGCCAGCAGTTTATTTGGGGGCCGAGCTTTCTTT
CDR3: CASSLFGGRAFF

V: TRBV11-2
J: TRBJ1-4
length: 13
size: few
D: .
DNA: TGTGCCAGCAGCTTGGAAGGGGGGAGACAACTGTTTTTT
CDR3: CASSLEGGRQLFF

V: TRBV12-3/TRBV12-4
J: TRBJ1-1
length: 15
size: .
D: .
DNA: TGTGCCAGCAGTGATAAGAGGGGTGCGGTACCTGAAGCTTTCTTT
CDR3: CASSDKRGAVPEAFF

V: TRBV14
J: TRBJ2-2
length: 16
size: many
D: TRBD2
DNA: TGTGCCAGCAGCCAAGTAGCGGGTTCGGACACCGGGGAGCTGTTTTTT
CDR3: CASSQVAGSDTGELFF